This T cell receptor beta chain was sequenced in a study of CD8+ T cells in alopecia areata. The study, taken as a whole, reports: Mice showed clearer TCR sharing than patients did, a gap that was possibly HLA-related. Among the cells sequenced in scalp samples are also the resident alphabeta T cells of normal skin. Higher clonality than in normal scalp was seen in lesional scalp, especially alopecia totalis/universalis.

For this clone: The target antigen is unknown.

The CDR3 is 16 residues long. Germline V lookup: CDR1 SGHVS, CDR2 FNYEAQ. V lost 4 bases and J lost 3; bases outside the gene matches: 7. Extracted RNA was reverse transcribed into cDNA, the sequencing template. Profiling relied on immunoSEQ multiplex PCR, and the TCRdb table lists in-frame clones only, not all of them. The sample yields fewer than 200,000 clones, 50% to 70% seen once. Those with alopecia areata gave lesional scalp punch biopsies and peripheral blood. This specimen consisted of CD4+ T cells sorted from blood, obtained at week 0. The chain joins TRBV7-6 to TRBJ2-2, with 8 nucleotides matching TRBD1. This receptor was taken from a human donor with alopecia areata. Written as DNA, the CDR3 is TGTGCCAGCAGCTCTCAGGGGGCGGGATACACCGGGGAGCTGTTTTTT. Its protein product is CASSSQGAGYTGELFF.